The TCR beta chain under discussion was sequenced for a study of PD-1 blockade in classical Hodgkin lymphoma. Germline trimming cut 6 bases from V and 5 bases from J; bases unmatched to any gene: 12. This CDR3 has 15 amino acids. Germline CDR1 and CDR2: MNHEY and SVGAGI. After autologous stem cell transplantation all patients relapsed, and prior brentuximab vedotin exposure differed between cohorts. The data were produced by immunoSEQ multiplex PCR, yet TCRdb's version contains in-frame clones alone and is incomplete. The table lists some 58,000 clones, 88% of them singletons. J is TRBJ2-7 and V is TRBV6-5; 8 bases map to TRBD1. The TCR was taken from a human donor with classical Hodgkin lymphoma. The sample was peripheral blood mononuclear cells (PBMCs), taken before the second cycle of nivolumab. The DNA of the CDR3 is TGTGCCAGCAGCCACCCCGGGACAGGAGTCCACGAGCAGTACTTC. Amino acids: CASSHPGTGVHEQYF.